The source of this T cell receptor (beta chain) is a study of shared clonotypes between healthy human individuals. Profiled with immunoSEQ multiplex PCR; TCRdb holds only in-frame clones, not every one. The table has some 2 million clones, roughly 96% seen once. General study findings and limits: Naive subsets generally had larger estimated richness than memory subsets. Clonotype sharing across a few donors was observed for around 5.1% of naive CD4 clonotypes.

The CDR3 is 12 amino acids. Trimming removed 5 bases at V and 12 bases at J, with 11 bases between. The germline V gene has CDR1 SGHTA and CDR2 FQGNSA. Details on this clone: Its antigen is not known.

The receptor's source is a man between 18 and 35 years old in good health. The specimen sequenced was naive CD4+ T cells sorted from blood. Subset described: CD45RA+ positively selected. The chain carries TRBV7-2 and TRBJ1-6; D remains ambiguous. The CDR3 sequence: CASSPHGEPLHF. The CDR3 nucleotides read TGTGCCAGCAGCCCCCACGGGGAACCCCTCCACTTT.